The clone carrying this TCR beta chain was picked up many times. TCRdb fed the 5' RACE reads into MiXCR, producing one record per CDR3 protein. Found here are approximately 40,000 distinct CDR3 sequences, approximately 5.2% of them singletons; the top ten hold around 26%. The sample comes from a study of spatial heterogeneity in lung cancer. Time point noted: sample taken at primary tumor resection. Unsorted whole RNA of tumor, nontumor lung or frozen PBMC was sequenced. Looked up from germline, CDR1 is SGHRS and CDR2 is YFSETQ. The CDR3 runs to 15 residues. V lost 0 bases and J 7 bases, leaving 13 bases between the germline ends.

This material consisted of PBMCs, taken at surgery. The chain is built from TRBV5-1 and TRBJ1-4; TRBD1 might be the D (5 bases). This receptor was taken from a female donor with early-stage non-small cell lung cancer. The CDR3 spells CASSLAPADTEKLFF. The CDR3 region has the DNA TGCGCCAGCAGCTTGGCGCCCGCGGACACTGAAAAACTGTTTTTT.